This T cell receptor (beta chain) was documented in a study of Ad26.COV2.S vaccination and SARS-CoV-2 variants. Data came from immunoSEQ multiplex PCR; TCRdb stores just in-frame clones and leaves some out. In the table there are roughly 500,000 clones, approximately 88% of which are singletons. Described treatment: about 20 received Ad26.COV2.S at low or high dose, single or two shots; 5 received placebo; per-sample allocation not given. On day 63 after the first injection, vaccine and placebo recipients gave samples. Built on an Ad26 vector, the vaccine expressed Wuhan-strain SARS-CoV-2 spike. Source: peripheral blood, taken in a trial of Ad26.COV2.S vaccine versus placebo. The TCR sequence derives from a person aged 18 to 65 who received the Ad26.COV2.S COVID-19 vaccine or a placebo.

The DNA for the CDR3 is TGTGCCAGCAGAGGTTTAGCCGACTATGGCTACACCTTC. It translates to CASRGLADYGYTF. The rearrangement joins TRBV5-8 to TRBJ1-2; D is unclear. The CDR3 totals 13 residues. Germline V CDR1 and CDR2: SGHTS, YDEGEE. V was clipped by 5 bases and J by 3 bases, with 11 bases between them.